The next 18 T cell receptor beta chains were all read from a single sample in a study of PD-L1 blockade in urothelial cancer. The time point is: peripheral blood 6 weeks after treatment start. Generated by immunoSEQ multiplex PCR, the TCRdb table keeps only in-frame clones and is missing some. Of 35,000 to 45,000 clones listed, roughly 85% are singletons. The sequencing here drew on PBMCs, taken around atezolizumab (anti-PD-L1) treatment. Source of these receptors: a man between 65 and 80 years old with urothelial cancer.

The genes are TRBV5-1 and TRBJ2-7; TRBD1 aligns across 11 bases. V shed 3 bases, J shed 3 bases, and the junction held 8 bases outside the gene matches. The CDR3 totals 16 residues. Germline assignment: CDR1 SGHRS and CDR2 YFSETQ. The CDR3 region has the DNA TGCGCCAGCAGCTACGTTGACGGGACAGGGGGCTACGAGCAGTACTTC. Its protein product is CASSYVDGTGGYEQYF. The full variable domain, rest sourced from reference TRBV5-1 and TRBJ2-7, is KAGVTQTPRYLIKTRGQQVTLSCSPISGHRSVSWYQQTPGQGLQFLFEYFSETQRNKGNFPGRFSGRQFSNSRSEMNVSTLELGDSALYLCASSYVDGTGGYEQYFGPGTRLTVT.

The V call is TRBV5-1, the J call TRBJ2-7; TRBD2 agrees at 10 bases. The CDR3 runs 15 residues. V gave up 4 bases and J gave up 4 bases; unmatched junction bases: 8. Germline V gene lookup returns CDR1 SGHRS and CDR2 YFSETQ. The CDR3 loop is CASSLTSGNMYEQYF. In DNA form, the CDR3 reads TGCGCCAGCAGCCTTACTAGCGGGAATATGTACGAGCAGTACTTC.

The CDR3 DNA is TGTGCCAGCAGCCCCTTACTCTCGGGGGCCAACGTCCTGACTTTC. This encodes CASSPLLSGANVLTF. The chain recombines TRBV9 with TRBJ2-6; D is unresolved. V dropped 4 bases and J dropped 4 bases, with 12 bases sitting between them. The CDR3 spans 15 residues. Germline CDR1 is SGDLS and CDR2 is YYNGEE.

The chain has TRBV12-5 and TRBJ2-2; 7 bases line up with TRBD1. CDR1 is LGHNT and CDR2 is FRNRAP in the germline V gene. After removal of 6 bases from V and 3 bases from J, the junction contained 4 bases not matched to a gene. This CDR3 has 14 amino acids. The CDR3 sequence: CASGVTGDTGELFF. CDR3 coding DNA: TGTGCTAGTGGGGTAACAGGGGACACCGGGGAGCTGTTTTTT.

The chain carries TRBV11-2 and TRBJ2-1; TRBD2 matches 11 bases. The CDR3 is 16 residues long. The germline CDR1 and CDR2 sequences are SGHAT and FQNNGV. Losses at the gene ends were 6 bases for V and 2 bases for J; bases not matched to a gene: 6. The CDR3 sequence is CASSENSGRAYNEQFF. The CDR3 DNA is TGTGCCAGCAGTGAGAATAGCGGGAGGGCCTACAATGAGCAGTTCTTC.

V and J are TRBV5-1 and TRBJ2-2; possible D gene TRBD2, 6 bases. Germline V lookup: CDR1 SGHRS, CDR2 YFSETQ. The CDR3 loop spans 16 amino acids. Trimming left V 4 bases short and J 0 bases short, with 13 bases between. CDR3 nucleotides: TGCGCCAGCAGCCGGGAAGGCGGGACGAACACCGGGGAGCTGTTTTTT. It specifies CASSREGGTNTGELFF.

A few counts support this clone. J is TRBJ1-3 and V is TRBV13; D gene uncertain. V lost 5 bases and J lost 2, with 7 bases in between. Per germline, CDR1 PRHDT and CDR2 FYEKMQ (reference sequence). This CDR3 contains 13 residues. The CDR3 nucleotides read TGTGCCAGCAGCAGTGGAGCTGGAAACACCATATATTTT. Translation gives CASSSGAGNTIYF.

This chain uses TRBV11-2 with TRBJ2-7, with 8 nucleotides matching TRBD1. This CDR3 contains 16 residues. With 2 bases clipped from V and 4 bases from J, the junction kept 10 bases outside the gene matches. Germline V gives CDR1 SGHAT, CDR2 FQNNGV. The DNA of the CDR3 is TGTGCCAGCAGCTTATGGCCTCAGGGGGCGAGGTACGAGCAGTACTTC. This sequence encodes CASSLWPQGARYEQYF.

The V call is TRBV2, the J call TRBJ1-1; D perhaps matches TRBD1 (5 bases). The CDR3 extends over 16 amino acids. CDR1 SNHLY and CDR2 FYNNEI come from the germline V gene. Deletions cut 7 bases from V and 5 bases from J, with 23 bases between. The CDR3 coding sequence is TGTGCCAGCACCGGGGGGTTTATGCAGGGAGGAACTGAAGCTTTCTTT. Translation: CASTGGFMQGGTEAFF.

The chain couples TRBV18 to TRBJ2-7, with 9 bases fitting TRBD1. J gave up 1 base and V 5 bases, and 6 bases lay outside the gene matches. Germline CDR1 is KGHSH and CDR2 is LQKENI. The length of the CDR3 is 15 residues. In DNA, the CDR3 is TGTGCCAGCTCAACCGGGACAGGGCTTTCCTACGAGCAGTACTTC. Translation: CASSTGTGLSYEQYF.

The gene calls are TRBV11-3 and TRBJ2-1, with 10 bases identical to TRBD2. The CDR3 totals 18 residues. V shed 7 bases and J 5 bases; nucleotides not matched to a gene: 17. Looked up from germline, CDR1 is SGHNT and CDR2 is YENEEA. As DNA, the CDR3 is TGTGCCAGCATCACTGGGCTAGCGGGAGTGGCAGTTAACAATGAGCAGTTCTTC. Translating gives CASITGLAGVAVNNEQFF. The full variable domain, in which reference TRBV11-3 and TRBJ2-1 provide the parts outside the CDR3, is EAGVVQSPRYKIIEKKQPVAFWCNPISGHNTLYWYLQNLGQGPELLIRYENEEAVDDSQLPKDRFSAERLKGVDSTLKIQPAELGDSAVYLCASITGLAGVAVNNEQFFGPGTRLTVL.

V gene TRBV9 combines with J gene TRBJ2-3; 11 bases line up with TRBD2. Trimming took 0 bases from V and 0 from J; bases not matched to a gene: 3. This CDR3 has 17 amino acids. Germline CDR1 is SGDLS and CDR2 is YYNGEE. This CDR3 reads CASSVAGLAASTDTQYF. The CDR3 DNA sequence: TGTGCCAGCAGCGTAGCGGGACTAGCGGCTAGCACAGATACGCAGTATTTT. The entire variable domain, with the rest obtained from reference TRBV9 and TRBJ2-3, is as follows: DSGVTQTPKHLITATGQRVTLRCSPRSGDLSVYWYQQSLDQGLQFLIQYYNGEERAKGNILERFSAQQFPDLHSELNLSSLELGDSALYFCASSVAGLAASTDTQYFGPGTRLTVL.

The chain combines TRBV10-2 with TRBJ1-3, with TRBD1 as a possible D gene (6 bases). V was shortened by 3 bases and J by 4 bases, with 19 bases between the two germline ends. CDR1 is WSHSY and CDR2 is SAAADI in the germline V gene. The CDR3 is made up of 17 amino acids. CDR3: CASSDPLSTGGGNTIYF. In nucleotides, the CDR3 is TGCGCCAGCAGTGACCCTCTCTCGACAGGTGGCGGAAACACCATATATTTT.

This clone was recorded a few times. Germline and junction disagree at one end, which may indicate a read error. The DNA for the CDR3 is TGTGCCAGCAGTTTAGCCCACGGTATGCTGGTTTTT. Its translation is CASSLAHGMLVF. This sequence joins TRBV28 and TRBJ1-4; D is unclear. Germline V gene data show CDR1 as MDHEN and CDR2 as SYDVKM. This CDR3 region has 12 residues.

This rearrangement joins TRBV7-2 to TRBJ2-7; D ambiguous. V gave up 2 bases and J gave up 3 bases, with 5 bases separating them. CDR1 is SGHTA and CDR2 is FQGNSA in the germline V gene. The length of the CDR3 is 12 residues. The CDR3 here is CASSLLGYEQYF. For the CDR3, the DNA is TGTGCCAGCAGCTTACTAGGCTACGAGCAGTACTTC.

The genes are TRBV5-1 and TRBJ1-6; D uncertain. Germline CDR1 is SGHRS and CDR2 is YFSETQ. Trimming took off 3 bases at V and 5 bases at J, with 9 bases between the two ends. The CDR3 sequence is 14 residues long. The CDR3 protein is CASSSRTDNSPLHF. The CDR3 coding sequence is TGCGCCAGCAGCTCCCGGACTGATAATTCACCCCTCCACTTT.

This chain joins TRBV29-1 and TRBJ2-3, with TRBD1 matching 11 bases. V shed 5 bases and J 8 bases; nucleotides not matched to a gene: 6. The CDR3 is made up of 13 amino acids. Germline values: CDR1 SQVTM, CDR2 ANQGSEA. CDR3 residues: CSVTDRGHTTQYF. Here the CDR3 DNA reads TGCAGCGTTACGGACAGGGGGCACACTACGCAGTATTTT.

This chain links TRBV5-1 with TRBJ2-5, with D tentatively TRBD2 (6 bases). Germline values: CDR1 SGHRS, CDR2 YFSETQ. Between the trimmed V and J ends, which lost 5 bases and 5 bases, there was a span of 19 bases. The CDR3 length is 15 residues. The chain's CDR3 is CASRFGGGVRETQYF. The CDR3 nucleotides are TGCGCCAGCAGGTTCGGTGGAGGGGTAAGGGAGACCCAGTACTTC.